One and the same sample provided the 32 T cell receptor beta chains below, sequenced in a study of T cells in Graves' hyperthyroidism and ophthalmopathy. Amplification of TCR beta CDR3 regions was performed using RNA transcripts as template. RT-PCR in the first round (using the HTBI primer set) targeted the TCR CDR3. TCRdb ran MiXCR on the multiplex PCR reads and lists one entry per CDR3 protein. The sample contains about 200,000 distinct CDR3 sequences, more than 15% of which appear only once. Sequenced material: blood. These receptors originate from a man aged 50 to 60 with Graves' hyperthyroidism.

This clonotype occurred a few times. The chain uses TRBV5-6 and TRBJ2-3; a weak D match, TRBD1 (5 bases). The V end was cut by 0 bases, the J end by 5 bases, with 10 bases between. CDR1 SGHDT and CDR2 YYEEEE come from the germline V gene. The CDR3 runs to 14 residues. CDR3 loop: CASSLARVEDTQYF. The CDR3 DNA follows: TGTGCCAGCAGCTTGGCCAGGGTGGAAGATACGCAGTATTTT. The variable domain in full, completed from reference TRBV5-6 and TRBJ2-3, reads DAGVTQSPTHLIKTRGQQVTLRCSPKSGHDTVSWYQQALGQGPQFIFQYYEEEERQRGNFPDRFSGHQFPNYSSELNVNALLLGDSALYLCASSLARVEDTQYFGPGTRLTVL.

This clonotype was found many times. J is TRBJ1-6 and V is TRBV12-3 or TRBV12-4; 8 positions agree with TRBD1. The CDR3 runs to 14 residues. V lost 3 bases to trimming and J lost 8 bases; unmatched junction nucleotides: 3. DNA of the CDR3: TGTGCCAGCAGTTTCCAGGGGGCAGATTCACCCCTCCACTTT. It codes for CASSFQGADSPLHF.

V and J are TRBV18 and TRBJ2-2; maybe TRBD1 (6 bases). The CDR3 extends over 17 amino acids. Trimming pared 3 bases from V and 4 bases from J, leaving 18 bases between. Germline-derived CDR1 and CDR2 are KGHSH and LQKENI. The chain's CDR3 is CASSPPAGQQGTGELFF. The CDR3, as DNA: TGTGCCAGCTCACCGCCAGCCGGACAGCAAGGCACCGGGGAGCTGTTTTTT.

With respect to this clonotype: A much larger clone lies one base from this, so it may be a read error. For the CDR3, the DNA is TGTGGCAGCTCACCCGGGGTTAGGGGCCGTGAAGCTTTCTTT. Its protein is CGSSPGVRGREAFF. The V gene is TRBV18, the J gene TRBJ1-1; TRBD1 might be the D (5 bases). Germline V gene sequence: CDR1 KGHSH, CDR2 LQKENI. The CDR3 sequence is 14 residues long.

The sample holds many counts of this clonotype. Here the CDR3 DNA reads TGTGCCAGCAGAATGAGCGAGGTCAGGGCCTACGAGCAGTACTTC. It is translated as CASRMSEVRAYEQYF. The J gene is TRBJ2-7, the V gene TRBV6-1; tentatively, D is TRBD1 (5 bases). Trimming removed 6 bases from V and 2 bases from J, with 17 bases in between. The germline V gene encodes CDR1 MNHNS and CDR2 SASEGT. This CDR3 has 15 residues.

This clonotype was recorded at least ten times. CDR3 sequence: CASSFGDRNEKLFF. The CDR3 nucleotides are TGTGCCAGCAGCTTTGGGGACAGGAATGAAAAACTGTTTTTT. V gene TRBV5-5 combines with J gene TRBJ1-4, with TRBD1 matching over 8 bases. The CDR3 loop spans 14 amino acids. Trimming at V came to 2 bases and at J to 5 bases, leaving 2 bases not matched to a gene. Germline-derived CDR1 and CDR2 are SGHKS and YYEKEE (reference sequence).

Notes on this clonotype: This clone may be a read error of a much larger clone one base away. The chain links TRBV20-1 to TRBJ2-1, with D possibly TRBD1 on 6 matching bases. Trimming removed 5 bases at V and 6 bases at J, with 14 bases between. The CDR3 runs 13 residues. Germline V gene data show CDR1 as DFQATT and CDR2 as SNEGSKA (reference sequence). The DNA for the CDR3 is TGCAGTGCTCTCGACAGGCGGACCAATGAGCAGTTCTTC. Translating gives CSALDRRTNEQFF.

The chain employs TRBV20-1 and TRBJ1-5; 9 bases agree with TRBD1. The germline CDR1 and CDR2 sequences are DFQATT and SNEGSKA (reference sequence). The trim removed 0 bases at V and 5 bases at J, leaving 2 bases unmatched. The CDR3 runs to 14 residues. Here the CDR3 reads CSAREGQGYQPQHF. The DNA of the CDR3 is TGCAGTGCTAGAGAGGGACAGGGATATCAGCCCCAGCATTTT.

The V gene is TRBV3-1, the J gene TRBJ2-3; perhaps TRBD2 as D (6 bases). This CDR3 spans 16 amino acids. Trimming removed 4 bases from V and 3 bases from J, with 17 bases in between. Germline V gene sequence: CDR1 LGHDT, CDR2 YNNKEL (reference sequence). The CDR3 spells CASSPKTGEWTDTQYF. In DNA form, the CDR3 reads TGTGCCAGCAGCCCGAAAACGGGAGAATGGACAGATACGCAGTATTTT.

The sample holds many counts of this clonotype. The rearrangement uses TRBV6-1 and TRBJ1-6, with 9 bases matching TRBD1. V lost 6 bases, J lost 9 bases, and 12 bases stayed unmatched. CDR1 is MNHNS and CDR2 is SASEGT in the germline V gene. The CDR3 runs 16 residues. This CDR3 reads CASSDGTGILSSPLHF. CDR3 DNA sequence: TGTGCCAGCAGCGACGGGACAGGGATTCTGAGTTCACCCCTCCACTTT.

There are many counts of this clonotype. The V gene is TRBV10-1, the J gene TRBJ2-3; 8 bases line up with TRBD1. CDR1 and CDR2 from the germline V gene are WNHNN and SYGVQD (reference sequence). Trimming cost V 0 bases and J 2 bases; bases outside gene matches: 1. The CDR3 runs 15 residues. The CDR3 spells CASSESGQDTDTQYF. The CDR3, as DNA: TGCGCCAGCAGTGAGTCGGGACAGGACACAGATACGCAGTATTTT.

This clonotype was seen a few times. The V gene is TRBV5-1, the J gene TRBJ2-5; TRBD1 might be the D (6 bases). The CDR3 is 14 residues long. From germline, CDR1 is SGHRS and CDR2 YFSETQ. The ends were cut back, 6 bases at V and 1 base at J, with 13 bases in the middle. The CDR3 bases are TGCGCCAGCAAGACAGGCGCGTCCCAAGAGACCCAGTACTTC. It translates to CASKTGASQETQYF.

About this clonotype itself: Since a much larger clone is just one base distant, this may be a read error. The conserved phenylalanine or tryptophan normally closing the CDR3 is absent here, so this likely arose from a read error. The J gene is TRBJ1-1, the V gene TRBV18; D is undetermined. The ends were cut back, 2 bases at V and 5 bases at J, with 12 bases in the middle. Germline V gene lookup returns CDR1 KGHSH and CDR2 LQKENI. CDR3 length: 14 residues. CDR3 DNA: TGTGCCAGCTCACCAATAAAAGACGAAACTGAAGCTTTCATT. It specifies CASSPIKDETEAFI.

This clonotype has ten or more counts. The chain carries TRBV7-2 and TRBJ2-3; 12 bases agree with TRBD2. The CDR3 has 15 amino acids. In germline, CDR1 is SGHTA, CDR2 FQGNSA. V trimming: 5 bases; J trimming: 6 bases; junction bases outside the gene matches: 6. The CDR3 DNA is TGTGCCAGCAGCCCGACGACTAGCGGGAGCGATACGCAGTATTTT. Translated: CASSPTTSGSDTQYF.

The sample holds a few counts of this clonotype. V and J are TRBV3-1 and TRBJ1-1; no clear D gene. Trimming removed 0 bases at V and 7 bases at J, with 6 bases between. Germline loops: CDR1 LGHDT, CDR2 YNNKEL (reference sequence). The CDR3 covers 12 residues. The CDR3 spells CASSQEGFEAFF. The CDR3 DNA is TGTGCCAGCAGCCAAGAGGGTTTTGAAGCTTTCTTT.

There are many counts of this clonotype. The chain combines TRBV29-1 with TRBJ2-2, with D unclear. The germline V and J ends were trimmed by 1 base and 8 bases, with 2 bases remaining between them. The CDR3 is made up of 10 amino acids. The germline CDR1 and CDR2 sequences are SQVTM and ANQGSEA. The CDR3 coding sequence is TGCAGCGTTGAAGCTGGGGAGCTGTTTTTT. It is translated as CSVEAGELFF.

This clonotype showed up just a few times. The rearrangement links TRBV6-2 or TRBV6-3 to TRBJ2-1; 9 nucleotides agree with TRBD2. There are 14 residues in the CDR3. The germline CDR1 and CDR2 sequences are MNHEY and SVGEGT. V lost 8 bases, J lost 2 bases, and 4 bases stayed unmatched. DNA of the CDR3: TGTGCCAGCTCAGGGACTAGCACCTACAATGAGCAGTTCTTC. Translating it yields CASSGTSTYNEQFF.

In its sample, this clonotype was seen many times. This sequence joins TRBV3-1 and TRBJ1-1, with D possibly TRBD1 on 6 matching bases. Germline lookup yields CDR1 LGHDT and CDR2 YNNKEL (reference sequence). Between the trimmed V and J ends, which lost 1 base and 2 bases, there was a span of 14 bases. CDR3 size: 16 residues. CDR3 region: CASSQGPGVQNTEAFF. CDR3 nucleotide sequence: TGTGCCAGCAGCCAAGGGCCAGGGGTGCAAAACACTGAAGCTTTCTTT. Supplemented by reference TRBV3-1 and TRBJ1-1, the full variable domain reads DTAVSQTPKYLVTQMGNDKSIKCEQNLGHDTMYWYKQDSKKFLKIMFSYNNKELIINETVPNRFSPKSPDKAHLNLHINSLELGDSAVYFCASSQGPGVQNTEAFFGQGTRLTVV.

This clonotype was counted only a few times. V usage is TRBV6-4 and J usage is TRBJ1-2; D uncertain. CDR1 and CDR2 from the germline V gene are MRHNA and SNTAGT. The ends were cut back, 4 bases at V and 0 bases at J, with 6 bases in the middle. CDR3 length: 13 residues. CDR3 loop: CASSGGSNYGYTF. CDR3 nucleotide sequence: TGTGCCAGCAGTGGCGGTTCTAACTATGGCTACACCTTC.

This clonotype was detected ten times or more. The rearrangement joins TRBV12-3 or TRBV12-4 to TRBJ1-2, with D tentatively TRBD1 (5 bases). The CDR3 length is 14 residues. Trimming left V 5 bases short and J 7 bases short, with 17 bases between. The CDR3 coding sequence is TGTGCCAGCAGTCCCCAACACAGGATGGGTGGCTACACCTTC. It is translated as CASSPQHRMGGYTF.

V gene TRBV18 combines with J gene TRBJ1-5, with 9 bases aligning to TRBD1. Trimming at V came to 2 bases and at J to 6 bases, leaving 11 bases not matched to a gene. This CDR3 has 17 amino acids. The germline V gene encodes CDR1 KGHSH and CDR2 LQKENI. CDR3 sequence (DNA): TGTGCCAGCTCACCATCTACAGGGGGCGCGGGGGCTCAGCCCCAGCATTTT. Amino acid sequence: CASSPSTGGAGAQPQHF.

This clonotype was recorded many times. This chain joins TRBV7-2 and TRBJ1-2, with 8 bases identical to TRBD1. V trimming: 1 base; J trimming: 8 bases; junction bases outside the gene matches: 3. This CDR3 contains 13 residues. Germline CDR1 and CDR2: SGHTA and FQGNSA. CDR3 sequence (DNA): TGTGCCAGCAGCTTAGGCAGGGGGCGGGGCTACACCTTC. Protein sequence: CASSLGRGRGYTF.

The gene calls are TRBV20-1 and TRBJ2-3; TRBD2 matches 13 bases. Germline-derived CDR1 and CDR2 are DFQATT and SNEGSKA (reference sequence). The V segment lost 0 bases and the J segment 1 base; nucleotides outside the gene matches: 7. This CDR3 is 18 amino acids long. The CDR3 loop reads CSARDQWTSGSGTDTQYF. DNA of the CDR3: TGCAGTGCTAGAGATCAGTGGACTAGCGGGAGTGGCACAGATACGCAGTATTTT.

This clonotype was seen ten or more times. Here the CDR3 DNA reads TGTGCCAGCAGGGCCCCCCTAGCAGCAGAGACCCAGTACTTC. It specifies CASRAPLAAETQYF. The chain joins TRBV6-1 to TRBJ2-5; D is possibly TRBD2 (5 bases). This CDR3 is built from 14 residues. The V gene's germline CDR1 is MNHNS and CDR2 SASEGT. The V end lost 6 bases, the J end lost 4 bases, and 15 bases lay between the germline ends.

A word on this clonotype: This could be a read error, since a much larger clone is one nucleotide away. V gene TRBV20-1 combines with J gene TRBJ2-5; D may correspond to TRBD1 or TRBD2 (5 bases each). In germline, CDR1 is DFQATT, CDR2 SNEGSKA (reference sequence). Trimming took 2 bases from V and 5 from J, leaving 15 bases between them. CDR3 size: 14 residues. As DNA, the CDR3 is TGCAGTGCTAGATCGGGACCCCCGGGGGAGACCCAGTACTTC. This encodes CSARSGPPGETQYF.

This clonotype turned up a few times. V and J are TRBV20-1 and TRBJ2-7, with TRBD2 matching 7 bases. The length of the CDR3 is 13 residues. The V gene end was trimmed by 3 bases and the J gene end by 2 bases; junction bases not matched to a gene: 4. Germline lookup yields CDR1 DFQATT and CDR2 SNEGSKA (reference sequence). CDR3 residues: CSARLAEAYEQYF. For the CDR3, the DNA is TGCAGTGCTAGGCTAGCGGAGGCCTACGAGCAGTACTTC.

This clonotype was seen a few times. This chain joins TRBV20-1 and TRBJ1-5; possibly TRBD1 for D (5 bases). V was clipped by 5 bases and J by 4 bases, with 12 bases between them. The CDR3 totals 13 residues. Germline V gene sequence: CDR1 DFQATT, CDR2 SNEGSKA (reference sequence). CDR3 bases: TGCAGTGCTCAGGGTCCCAAAAATCAGCCCCAGCATTTT. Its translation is CSAQGPKNQPQHF.

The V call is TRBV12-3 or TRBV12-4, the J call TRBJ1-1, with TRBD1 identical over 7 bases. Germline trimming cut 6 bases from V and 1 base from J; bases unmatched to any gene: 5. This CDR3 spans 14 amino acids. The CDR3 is CASSTTGRNTEAFF. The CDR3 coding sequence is TGTGCCAGCAGCACGACAGGGAGGAACACTGAAGCTTTCTTT.

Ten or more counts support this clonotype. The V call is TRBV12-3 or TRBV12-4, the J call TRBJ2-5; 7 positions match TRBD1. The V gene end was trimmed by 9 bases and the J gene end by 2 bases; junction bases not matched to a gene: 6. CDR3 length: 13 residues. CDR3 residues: CASGTEPQETQYF. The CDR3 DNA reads TGTGCCAGTGGGACAGAGCCTCAAGAGACCCAGTACTTC.

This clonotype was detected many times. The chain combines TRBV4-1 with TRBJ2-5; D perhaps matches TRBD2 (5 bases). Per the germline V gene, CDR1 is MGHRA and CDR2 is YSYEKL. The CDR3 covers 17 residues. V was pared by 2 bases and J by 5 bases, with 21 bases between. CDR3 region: CASSQNLRTARGETQYF. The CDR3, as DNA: TGCGCCAGCAGCCAAAACCTAAGGACCGCTCGCGGGGAGACCCAGTACTTC.

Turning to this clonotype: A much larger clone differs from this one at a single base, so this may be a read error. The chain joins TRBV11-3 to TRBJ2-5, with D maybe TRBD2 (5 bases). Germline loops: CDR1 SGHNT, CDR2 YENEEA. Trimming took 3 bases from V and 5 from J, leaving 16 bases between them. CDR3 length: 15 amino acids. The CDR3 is CASSFSSRSGETQYF. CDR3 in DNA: TGTGCCAGCAGCTTCTCTAGCAGGAGTGGCGAGACCCAGTACTTC.

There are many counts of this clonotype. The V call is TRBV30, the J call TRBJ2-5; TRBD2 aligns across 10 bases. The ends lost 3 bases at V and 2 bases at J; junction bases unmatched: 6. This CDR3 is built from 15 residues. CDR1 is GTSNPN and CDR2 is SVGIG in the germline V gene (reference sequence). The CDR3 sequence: CAWRLGLAIQETQYF. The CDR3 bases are TGTGCCTGGAGGTTGGGACTAGCGATTCAAGAGACCCAGTACTTC.